What follows are 9 T cell receptor beta chains derived from one specimen sequenced in a study of cytomegalovirus exposure and HLA in healthy donors. The PCR employed 60 Vbeta primers together with 13 Jbeta primers. Produced via immunoSEQ multiplex PCR; TCRdb's table is partial and in-frame only. The sample has some 84,000 clones. The sequenced sample was PBMCs. These receptors were obtained from a man aged 50 to 59 in good health and CMV-seronegative.

CDR3 loop: CAWSNFRLEQETQYF. The CDR3 DNA sequence: TGTGCCTGGAGTAACTTTAGACTAGAACAAGAGACCCAGTACTTC. V is TRBV30 and J is TRBJ2-5; D may be TRBD2 (6 bases). V was cut by 2 bases and J by 2 bases, with 15 bases left in between. Germline V gene lookup returns CDR1 GTSNPN and CDR2 SVGIG (reference sequence). The CDR3 extends over 15 amino acids.

The genes are TRBV30 and TRBJ1-1; TRBD1 matches 7 bases. CDR3 length equals 15 residues. With 3 bases clipped from V and 1 base from J, the junction kept 8 bases outside the gene matches. The germline gives CDR1 GTSNPN, CDR2 SVGIG (reference sequence). The CDR3: CAWSTAGGWNTEAFF. As DNA, the CDR3 is TGTGCCTGGAGCACGGCAGGGGGTTGGAACACTGAAGCTTTCTTT.

The genes are TRBV5-1 and TRBJ2-2, with 7 positions matching TRBD1. The CDR3 contains 16 residues. V lost 5 bases and J lost 3; bases outside the gene matches: 10. The germline CDR1 and CDR2 sequences are SGHRS and YFSETQ. The CDR3 DNA follows: TGCGCCAGCAGGTACTCCGGGACAGTCTACACCGGGGAGCTGTTTTTT. This sequence encodes CASRYSGTVYTGELFF.

The chain uses TRBV29-1 and TRBJ2-2; TRBD1 agrees at 9 bases. V lost 4 bases and J lost 6; bases outside the gene matches: 6. CDR3 length equals 14 residues. The germline CDR1 and CDR2 sequences are SQVTM and ANQGSEA. Here the CDR3 DNA reads TGCAGCGTTGTCGGGGACAGGGAATCCGGGGAGCTGTTTTTT. It codes for CSVVGDRESGELFF.

The rearrangement uses TRBV7-9 and TRBJ1-6; no reliable D call. Germline V gives CDR1 SEHNR, CDR2 FQNEAQ (reference sequence). This CDR3 has 13 residues. Trimming removed 1 base at V and 8 bases at J, with 6 bases between. Here the CDR3 reads CASSLDGDSPLHF. The CDR3 DNA is TGTGCCAGCAGCTTAGACGGGGATTCACCCCTCCACTTT.

V usage is TRBV6-5 and J usage is TRBJ2-5; the match to TRBD1 covers 7 bases. CDR1 and CDR2 (germline): MNHEY, SVGAGI. Trimming cost V 4 bases and J 5 bases; bases outside gene matches: 4. This CDR3 has 13 amino acids. The CDR3 protein is CASSSRGTETQYF. The CDR3 nucleotides are TGTGCCAGCAGTTCCAGGGGGACGGAGACCCAGTACTTC.

The CDR3 here is CASSLTVNYGYTF. The CDR3 DNA sequence: TGTGCCAGCAGTCTCACAGTCAACTATGGCTACACCTTC. The rearrangement joins TRBV28 to TRBJ1-2; no clear D. The ends were cut back, 5 bases at V and 2 bases at J, with 9 bases in the middle. The CDR3 length is 13 residues. CDR1 is MDHEN and CDR2 is SYDVKM in the germline V gene.

The chain couples TRBV2 to TRBJ1-1; TRBD1 aligns across 7 bases. CDR1 SNHLY and CDR2 FYNNEI come from the germline V gene. V lost 5 bases to trimming and J lost 0 bases; unmatched junction nucleotides: 3. The CDR3 contains 14 residues. The CDR3 DNA follows: TGTGCCAGCAGTCTACAGGGGCTGAACACTGAAGCTTTCTTT. Its protein product is CASSLQGLNTEAFF.

The chain's CDR3 is CASSQGDTSSYEQYF. CDR3 nucleotide sequence: TGCGCCAGCAGCCAAGGGGACACAAGCTCCTACGAGCAGTACTTC. V usage is TRBV4-3 and J usage is TRBJ2-7, with D possibly being TRBD1 (6 bases). V lost 1 base and J 0 bases, leaving 10 bases between the germline ends. The CDR3 consists of 15 residues. Looked up from germline, CDR1 is LGHNA and CDR2 is YSLEER.